The rows below give T cell receptor beta chains drawn from one sample of a study of T-cell memory formation after mild COVID-19. In TCRdb, the 5' RACE reads were re-called with MiXCR into one record per CDR3 protein. This table has fewer than 550,000 distinct CDR3 sequences, around 18% appearing once. Sequencing was performed on PBMCs or a T cell subset sorted from them (not recorded which). These TCRs come from an adult woman who had mild COVID-19 (a few samples of this study predate the infection). Cell type and time point are not known. Both conserved end residues are part of each CDR3. D genes are given only for firm matches. Clone size is given for some rows only: seen once, a few or many times, or a class if the clone is expanded.

v_call: TRBV10-3
j_call: TRBJ1-5
d_call: NA
clone_size: NA
cdr3_nt: TGTGCCATCAATGGGGGGATCGGTCAGCCCCAGCATTTT
cdr3_aa: CAINGGIGQPQHF

v_call: TRBV12-3/TRBV12-4
j_call: TRBJ2-3
d_call: NA
clone_size: few
cdr3_nt: TGTGCCAGCAGTTTATTAGCTTTTGGGACCCCCAGCACAGATACGCAGTATTTT
cdr3_aa: CASSLLAFGTPSTDTQYF

v_call: TRBV5-1
j_call: TRBJ1-1
d_call: NA
clone_size: NA
cdr3_nt: TGCGCCAGCACAGAACTGATAAACACTGAAGCTTTCTTT
cdr3_aa: CASTELINTEAFF

v_call: TRBV14
j_call: TRBJ2-4
d_call: NA
clone_size: NA
cdr3_nt: TGTGCCAGCAGCAAACAGGGTGTAGCGGGCGTAGGAGCCAAAAACATTCAGTACTTC
cdr3_aa: CASSKQGVAGVGAKNIQYF

v_call: TRBV7-9
j_call: TRBJ2-5
d_call: TRBD1
clone_size: NA
cdr3_nt: TGTGCCAGCAGCTCCAGGACAGGGGATGGAGAGACCCAGTACTTC
cdr3_aa: CASSSRTGDGETQYF

v_call: TRBV11-2
j_call: TRBJ2-1
d_call: NA
clone_size: NA
cdr3_nt: TGTGCCAGCAGCTTAAGGGAACAGGGCTGGAACAATGAGCAGTTCTTC
cdr3_aa: CASSLREQGWNNEQFF

v_call: TRBV7-9
j_call: TRBJ1-1
d_call: TRBD1
clone_size: NA
cdr3_nt: TGTGCCAACAAGAAGGGGGACAGGGAGAAAATTGAAGCTTTCTTT
cdr3_aa: CANKKGDREKIEAFF

v_call: TRBV9
j_call: TRBJ2-3
d_call: NA
clone_size: NA
cdr3_nt: TGTGCCAGCAGCGCAGACGACCGATCCACAGATACGCAGTATTTT
cdr3_aa: CASSADDRSTDTQYF

v_call: TRBV24-1
j_call: TRBJ2-5
d_call: NA
clone_size: many
cdr3_nt: TGTGCCACCAGTGACGAGCAGGCGTCCTACGGGACCCAGTACTTC
cdr3_aa: CATSDEQASYGTQYF

v_call: TRBV24-1
j_call: TRBJ1-2
d_call: NA
clone_size: few
cdr3_nt: TGTGCCACCAGTGATTTCAGGGGTGGCTACACCTTC
cdr3_aa: CATSDFRGGYTF

v_call: TRBV7-2
j_call: TRBJ2-3
d_call: NA
clone_size: NA
cdr3_nt: TGTGCCAGCAGCCAAACTAGCTGGAGAGATACGCAGTATTTT
cdr3_aa: CASSQTSWRDTQYF

v_call: TRBV5-1
j_call: TRBJ2-5
d_call: TRBD1
clone_size: few
cdr3_nt: TGCGCCAGCAGCCCCAAAGACAGGGAAGAGACCCAGTACTTC
cdr3_aa: CASSPKDREETQYF

v_call: TRBV19
j_call: TRBJ2-4
d_call: TRBD2
clone_size: few
cdr3_nt: TGTGCCAGTAGTACCGGGAGGGGTAGCGGGGTTAAGTTAGCCAAAGACATTCAGTACTTC
cdr3_aa: CASSTGRGSGVKLAKDIQYF

v_call: TRBV24-1
j_call: TRBJ2-5
d_call: NA
clone_size: few
cdr3_nt: TGTGCCACCAGTGATGGTCTAGCGATGGAGACCCAGTACTTC
cdr3_aa: CATSDGLAMETQYF

v_call: TRBV10-3
j_call: TRBJ1-1
d_call: NA
clone_size: NA
cdr3_nt: TGTGCCACCTCCCCAGAGAGGTCTGAAGCTTTCTTT
cdr3_aa: CATSPERSEAFF

v_call: TRBV12-5
j_call: TRBJ1-2
d_call: TRBD1
clone_size: few
cdr3_nt: TGTGCTAGTGGTTCCACAGGGGTCGGCTACACCTTC
cdr3_aa: CASGSTGVGYTF

v_call: TRBV4-2
j_call: TRBJ2-1
d_call: NA
clone_size: few
cdr3_nt: TGTGCCAGCAGCCAAGAGGAAATTAGTCGTGGCAATGAGCAGTTCTTC
cdr3_aa: CASSQEEISRGNEQFF

v_call: TRBV27
j_call: TRBJ2-1
d_call: NA
clone_size: few
cdr3_nt: TGTGCCAGCAGTTTATCGCCAAGCGAGCAGTTCTTC
cdr3_aa: CASSLSPSEQFF

v_call: TRBV12-3/TRBV12-4
j_call: TRBJ1-1
d_call: TRBD1
clone_size: NA
cdr3_nt: TGTGCCAGCAGAAAGACAGGGGATAACACTGAAGCTTTCTTT
cdr3_aa: CASRKTGDNTEAFF

v_call: TRBV20-1
j_call: TRBJ2-3
d_call: TRBD1
clone_size: NA
cdr3_nt: TGCAGTGTTGCGAGTCAGGGGGCCGTCGCAGATACGCAGTATTTT
cdr3_aa: CSVASQGAVADTQYF

v_call: TRBV20-1
j_call: TRBJ2-1
d_call: TRBD2
clone_size: few
cdr3_nt: TGCAGTGCCGAGGGACTAGCGGGGGCCCCGCGGCAGTTCTTC
cdr3_aa: CSAEGLAGAPRQFF

v_call: TRBV12-3/TRBV12-4
j_call: TRBJ2-7
d_call: NA
clone_size: NA
cdr3_nt: TGTGCCAGCACCACCAGCGACTCGAGGGGCGAGCAGTACTTC
cdr3_aa: CASTTSDSRGEQYF

v_call: TRBV4-3
j_call: TRBJ2-1
d_call: TRBD1
clone_size: few
cdr3_nt: TGCGCCAGCAGCCAAGAAGCACAGGGGCCCAACCGGGTCTTC
cdr3_aa: CASSQEAQGPNRVF

v_call: TRBV29-1
j_call: TRBJ2-7
d_call: NA
clone_size: few
cdr3_nt: TGCAGCGTTACCCTCCGGGGTAGACTCGACGAGCAGTACTTC
cdr3_aa: CSVTLRGRLDEQYF

v_call: TRBV7-2
j_call: TRBJ2-1
d_call: TRBD2
clone_size: NA
cdr3_nt: TGTGCCAGCAGCTACCCCGGGCTTGCGGGAGGGAATGAGCAGTTCTTC
cdr3_aa: CASSYPGLAGGNEQFF

v_call: TRBV9
j_call: TRBJ2-2
d_call: TRBD2
clone_size: few
cdr3_nt: TGTGCCAGCAGCGCGAGGGTAGGGCTAGCGGGAGCTGGCCCCGGGGAGCTGTTTTTT
cdr3_aa: CASSARVGLAGAGPGELFF

v_call: TRBV4-2
j_call: TRBJ2-3
d_call: TRBD2
clone_size: few
cdr3_nt: TGTGCCAGCAGCGAAAGACTAGCGGGAGGCACAGATACGCAGTATTTT
cdr3_aa: CASSERLAGGTDTQYF

v_call: TRBV29-1
j_call: TRBJ2-3
d_call: NA
clone_size: once
cdr3_nt: TGCAGCGGAAAGACTAGTGCAGATACGCAGTATTTT
cdr3_aa: CSGKTSADTQYF

v_call: TRBV7-8
j_call: TRBJ2-3
d_call: NA
clone_size: few
cdr3_nt: TGTGCCAGCAGCTTAGCGGGGGTGGCTAGCACAGATACGCAGTATTTT
cdr3_aa: CASSLAGVASTDTQYF

v_call: TRBV7-2
j_call: TRBJ2-5
d_call: TRBD2
clone_size: NA
cdr3_nt: TGTGCCAGCAGCTTGGAAGCGGGAGCGGAGACCCAGTACTTC
cdr3_aa: CASSLEAGAETQYF

v_call: TRBV30
j_call: TRBJ2-1
d_call: NA
clone_size: few
cdr3_nt: TGTGCCTGGAGTGTACTGGACGAGCAGTTCTTC
cdr3_aa: CAWSVLDEQFF

v_call: TRBV10-3
j_call: TRBJ2-1
d_call: NA
clone_size: NA
cdr3_nt: TGTGCCATCAGTGAGTCGCGGGACTACAATGAGCAGTTCTTC
cdr3_aa: CAISESRDYNEQFF

v_call: TRBV11-3
j_call: TRBJ2-3
d_call: NA
clone_size: NA
cdr3_nt: TGTGCCAGCAGCCCCGTCACCGGGACTCCCGCCGATACGCAGTATTTT
cdr3_aa: CASSPVTGTPADTQYF

v_call: TRBV14
j_call: TRBJ1-2
d_call: TRBD1
clone_size: NA
cdr3_nt: TGTGCCAGCAGCCAAGATGTCCGGACAGGGAACTATGGCTACACCTTC
cdr3_aa: CASSQDVRTGNYGYTF

v_call: TRBV12-3/TRBV12-4
j_call: TRBJ1-6
d_call: NA
clone_size: NA
cdr3_nt: TGTGCCAGCAGTTTAGGCGGCCCTGTCACCAATTCACCCCTCCACTTT
cdr3_aa: CASSLGGPVTNSPLHF

v_call: TRBV15
j_call: TRBJ2-3
d_call: TRBD2
clone_size: few
cdr3_nt: TGTGCCACCAGACCGGGACTAGCGGACGCAGATACGCAGTATTTT
cdr3_aa: CATRPGLADADTQYF

v_call: TRBV7-3
j_call: TRBJ1-2
d_call: TRBD1
clone_size: few
cdr3_nt: TGTGCCAGCAGCCTGGGACAGCCTGCAGACTATGGCTACACCTTC
cdr3_aa: CASSLGQPADYGYTF

v_call: TRBV4-1
j_call: TRBJ2-1
d_call: TRBD2
clone_size: NA
cdr3_nt: TGCGCCAGCAGCCAAGTAGGCGCTAGCGGGGGGGAAACCTCCTCCTACAATGAGCAGTTCTTC
cdr3_aa: CASSQVGASGGETSSYNEQFF

v_call: TRBV15
j_call: TRBJ2-1
d_call: TRBD1
clone_size: many
cdr3_nt: TGTGCCACCAGCAGATTAGACAGGGGCTCCTACAATGAGCAGTTCTTC
cdr3_aa: CATSRLDRGSYNEQFF

v_call: TRBV3-1
j_call: TRBJ2-7
d_call: TRBD2
clone_size: NA
cdr3_nt: TGTGCCAGCAGATTAAGCGGGAGGGGGAACTACGAGCAGTACTTC
cdr3_aa: CASRLSGRGNYEQYF

v_call: TRBV18
j_call: TRBJ1-1
d_call: NA
clone_size: few
cdr3_nt: TGTGCCAGCTCGACTCGTATGGGGTACACTGAAGCTTTCTTT
cdr3_aa: CASSTRMGYTEAFF

v_call: TRBV24-1
j_call: TRBJ2-3
d_call: TRBD1
clone_size: NA
cdr3_nt: TGTGCCACCAGTGATTTGAGGACAGGAGGCACAGATACGCAGTATTTT
cdr3_aa: CATSDLRTGGTDTQYF

v_call: TRBV14
j_call: TRBJ2-1
d_call: NA
clone_size: few
cdr3_nt: TGTGCCAGCAACCCGTTGGGCTCCTACAATGAGCAGTTCTTC
cdr3_aa: CASNPLGSYNEQFF

v_call: TRBV4-2
j_call: TRBJ2-7
d_call: TRBD1
clone_size: NA
cdr3_nt: TGTGCCAGCAGCCTCGGGACAGGAGCCTACGAGAAGTACTTC
cdr3_aa: CASSLGTGAYEKYF

v_call: TRBV19
j_call: TRBJ1-2
d_call: TRBD1
clone_size: few
cdr3_nt: TGTGCCAGTAGTATTGCCGGACAGGGCTCACAATATGGTGGCTACACCTTC
cdr3_aa: CASSIAGQGSQYGGYTF

v_call: TRBV27
j_call: TRBJ2-2
d_call: NA
clone_size: NA
cdr3_nt: TGTGCCAGCAGTTTATTACGCGGGGAGCTGTTTTTT
cdr3_aa: CASSLLRGELFF

v_call: TRBV6-5
j_call: TRBJ2-1
d_call: TRBD2
clone_size: many
cdr3_nt: TGTGCCAGCAGTTACGGTATTGTTAGCGGGAGTTACAATGAGCAGTTCTTC
cdr3_aa: CASSYGIVSGSYNEQFF

v_call: TRBV11-2
j_call: TRBJ2-7
d_call: NA
clone_size: NA
cdr3_nt: TGTGCCAGCAGCCCGGTCCAATACGAGCAGTACTTC
cdr3_aa: CASSPVQYEQYF

v_call: TRBV5-1
j_call: TRBJ2-1
d_call: TRBD2
clone_size: few
cdr3_nt: TGCGCCAGCAGCTCCTTTGGACGGGAGGAGAATGAGCAGTTCTTC
cdr3_aa: CASSSFGREENEQFF

v_call: TRBV12-3/TRBV12-4
j_call: TRBJ2-7
d_call: NA
clone_size: NA
cdr3_nt: TGTGCCAGCAGTCCCTCCCTATACAGGGTGGAGGATCGGGAGCAGTACTTC
cdr3_aa: CASSPSLYRVEDREQYF

v_call: TRBV12-3/TRBV12-4
j_call: TRBJ2-3
d_call: TRBD2
clone_size: NA
cdr3_nt: TGTGCCAGCAGTTTAGGCGGGAGTGGAGATACGCAGTATTTT
cdr3_aa: CASSLGGSGDTQYF

v_call: TRBV4-1
j_call: TRBJ1-1
d_call: NA
clone_size: NA
cdr3_nt: TGCGCCAGCAGCGAAGCCGGGGCGGGTGAAGCTTTCTTT
cdr3_aa: CASSEAGAGEAFF

v_call: TRBV10-3
j_call: TRBJ2-7
d_call: TRBD1
clone_size: NA
cdr3_nt: TGTGCCATCAGAATTGACAGGGGTAATTACGAGCAGTACTTC
cdr3_aa: CAIRIDRGNYEQYF

v_call: TRBV9
j_call: TRBJ1-2
d_call: NA
clone_size: NA
cdr3_nt: TGTGCCAGCAGCGTAGTCGGGACCTATGGCTACACCTTC
cdr3_aa: CASSVVGTYGYTF

v_call: TRBV20-1
j_call: TRBJ2-7
d_call: TRBD2
clone_size: few
cdr3_nt: TGCAGTGCGGTGACTAGCGGGAGGTCAGGGTACGAGCAGTACTTC
cdr3_aa: CSAVTSGRSGYEQYF

v_call: TRBV9
j_call: TRBJ2-2
d_call: TRBD1
clone_size: NA
cdr3_nt: TGTGCCAGCAGCTCCCGACAGGGATACACCGGGGAGCTGTTTTTT
cdr3_aa: CASSSRQGYTGELFF